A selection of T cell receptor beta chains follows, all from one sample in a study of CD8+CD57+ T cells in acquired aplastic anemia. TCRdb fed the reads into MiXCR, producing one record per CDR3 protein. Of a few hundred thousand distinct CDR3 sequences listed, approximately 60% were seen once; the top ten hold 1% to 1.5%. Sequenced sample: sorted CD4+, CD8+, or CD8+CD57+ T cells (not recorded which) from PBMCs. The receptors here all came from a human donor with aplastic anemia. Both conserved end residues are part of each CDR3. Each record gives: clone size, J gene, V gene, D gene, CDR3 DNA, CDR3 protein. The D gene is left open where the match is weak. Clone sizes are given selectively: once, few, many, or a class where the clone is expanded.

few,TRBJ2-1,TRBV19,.,TGTGCCAGTAGTGAAGCATACAATGAGCAGTTCTTC,CASSEAYNEQFF
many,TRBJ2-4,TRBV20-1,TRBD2,TGCAGTGCGCGCTGGGAGGGCATTCAGTACTTC,CSARWEGIQYF
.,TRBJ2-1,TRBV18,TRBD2,TGTGCCAGCTCACCAGCTAGCGGCTATAACAATGAGCAGTTCTTC,CASSPASGYNNEQFF
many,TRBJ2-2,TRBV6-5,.,TGTGCCGGCAAGCAGGGCCCGAACACCGGGGAGCTGTTTTTT,CAGKQGPNTGELFF
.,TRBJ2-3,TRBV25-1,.,TGTGCCAGCAGTGACCCGGCCAGTGGGGCAGATACGCAGTATTTT,CASSDPASGADTQYF
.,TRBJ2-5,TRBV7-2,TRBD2,TGTGCCAGCAGCCCGGGACTAGCGGGGGGCGCTACCCAGTACTTC,CASSPGLAGGATQYF
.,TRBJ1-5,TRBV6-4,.,TGTGCCAGCAGTGTAACCGGGACATCGGATCAGCCCCAGCATTTT,CASSVTGTSDQPQHF
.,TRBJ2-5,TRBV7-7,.,TGTGCCAGCAGCCCAAGGGGGGGGGCGGCACAAGAGACCCAGTACTTC,CASSPRGGAAQETQYF
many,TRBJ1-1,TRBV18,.,TGTGCCAGCTCACCACCGCCAGGGTACGCTGAAGCTTTCTTT,CASSPPPGYAEAFF
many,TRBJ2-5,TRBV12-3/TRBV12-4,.,TGTGCCAGCAGTTTGGGGTCCACAGGGTTCGGGGAGACCCAGTACTTC,CASSLGSTGFGETQYF
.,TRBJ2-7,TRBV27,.,TGTGCCAGCAGTTCCCCCACGTACTCCTACGAGCAGTACTTC,CASSSPTYSYEQYF